This is a list of T cell receptor beta chains from one sample in a study of blood T cell repertoires in COVID-19. Using immunoSEQ multiplex PCR, the repertoire was profiled, and TCRdb retains in-frame clones only, with some absent. This sample has more than 200,000 clones, with 80% to 90% found just once. Sequenced input: PBMCs or T cells enriched from blood (not recorded which). The receptors derive from a woman aged 30 to 39 who had been exposed to COVID-19. The CDR3 runs from the conserved cysteine through the conserved F or W. D genes are given only for firm matches. Part of the rows lack a size; the others show once, few, many or a class for expanded clones.

CDR3 length	J gene	clone size	V gene	D gene	CDR3 protein	CDR3 DNA
15	TRBJ1-4	NA	TRBV5-5	TRBD1	CASSFVDREDEKLFF	TGTGCCAGCAGCTTTGTTGACAGGGAGGATGAAAAACTGTTTTTT
14	TRBJ2-2	once	TRBV5-1	TRBD1	CASNLWTGTGELFF	TGCGCCAGCAACCTTTGGACAGGGACCGGGGAGCTGTTTTTT
16	TRBJ2-1	NA	TRBV18	TRBD2	CASSPAGTSFYNEQFF	TGTGCCAGCTCACCCGCCGGGACTAGCTTCTACAATGAGCAGTTCTTC
14	TRBJ2-5	once	TRBV5-5	TRBD1	CASSIGGPGETQYF	TGTGCCAGCAGCATAGGGGGCCCTGGAGAGACCCAGTACTTC
17	TRBJ2-7	NA	TRBV28	TRBD2	CASSSPRTSGRASEQYF	TGTGCCAGCAGTTCCCCAAGGACTAGCGGGAGGGCCTCGGAGCAGTACTTC
15	TRBJ1-3	NA	TRBV19	NA	CASNRASFSGNTIYF	TGTGCCAGTAACAGGGCTTCTTTCTCTGGAAACACCATATATTTT
17	TRBJ2-4	NA	TRBV21-1	NA	CASSKEYLDRAKNIQYF	TGTGCCAGCAGTAAGGAGTACCTAGACAGAGCCAAAAACATTCAGTACTTC
13	TRBJ1-2	NA	TRBV5-1	NA	CASSLRAGEGYTF	TGCGCCAGCAGCTTGAGGGCAGGGGAAGGCTACACCTTC
15	TRBJ2-7	NA	TRBV6-6	NA	CASSYPGVQNYEQYF	TGTGCCAGCAGTTACCCAGGGGTACAGAACTACGAGCAGTACTTC
14	TRBJ1-3	NA	TRBV27	NA	CASSSPASGNTIYF	TGTGCCAGCAGTTCCCCCGCGTCAGGAAACACCATATATTTT
13	TRBJ2-5	NA	TRBV3-1/TRBV3-2	TRBD1	CASTGDSEETQYF	TGTGCCAGCACCGGGGACAGTGAAGAGACCCAGTACTTC
14	TRBJ2-5	NA	TRBV27	NA	CASSQGTPGETQYF	TGTGCCAGCAGCCAGGGGACCCCCGGAGAGACCCAGTACTTC
15	TRBJ1-4	NA	TRBV5-1	NA	CASSLAGVQNEKLFF	TGCGCCAGCAGCTTGGCCGGAGTGCAAAATGAAAAACTGTTTTTT
14	TRBJ1-2	NA	TRBV10-2	NA	CASSVDRSNYGYTF	TGCGCCAGCAGCGTGGACAGATCTAACTATGGCTACACCTTC
12	TRBJ2-7	NA	TRBV25-1	NA	CASSGLSYEQYF	TGTGCCAGCAGTGGACTCTCCTACGAGCAGTACTTC
13	TRBJ2-5	NA	TRBV12-3/TRBV12-4	NA	CASSFYSQETQYF	TGTGCCAGCAGTTTCTACAGCCAAGAGACCCAGTACTTC
13	TRBJ1-1	NA	TRBV12-3/TRBV12-4	NA	CASSLRGTNEAFF	TGTGCCAGCAGTTTAAGGGGGACTAATGAAGCTTTCTTT
15	TRBJ2-7	NA	TRBV7-9	TRBD2	CASSSGLAGNYEQYF	TGTGCCAGCAGCTCAGGACTAGCGGGAAACTACGAGCAGTACTTC
12	TRBJ1-2	NA	TRBV25-1	NA	CASSGVSYGYTF	TGTGCCAGCTCCGGGGTTTCTTATGGCTACACCTTC
14	TRBJ1-5	NA	TRBV27	NA	CASRRQVSDQPQHF	TGTGCCAGCCGACGACAGGTATCGGATCAGCCCCAGCATTTT
15	TRBJ1-5	once	TRBV13	TRBD1	CASSWGQGGNQPQHF	TGTGCCAGCAGCTGGGGACAGGGGGGTAATCAGCCCCAGCATTTT
16	TRBJ2-2	once	TRBV5-1	TRBD2	CASSLAGLAGTGELFF	TGCGCCAGCAGTTTGGCCGGACTAGCGGGGACCGGGGAGCTGTTTTTT
16	TRBJ2-3	NA	TRBV3-1/TRBV3-2	NA	CASSDYSWSSTDTQYF	TGTGCCAGCAGCGACTACAGCTGGTCTAGCACAGATACGCAGTATTTT
14	TRBJ2-5	NA	TRBV30	NA	CAWSILVGGETQYF	TGTGCCTGGAGTATCTTAGTGGGAGGAGAGACCCAGTACTTC
17	TRBJ2-5	NA	TRBV6-1	TRBD1	CASSEQTGALAGETQYF	TGTGCCAGCAGTGAACAAACAGGGGCTTTGGCAGGGGAGACCCAGTACTTC
15	TRBJ1-6	NA	TRBV18	NA	CASSPASRSEAPLHF	TGTGCCAGCTCACCAGCTAGTCGCTCTGAGGCACCCCTCCACTTT
14	TRBJ2-2	NA	TRBV9	NA	CASSALAITGELFF	TGTGCCAGCAGCGCCCTAGCAATCACCGGGGAGCTGTTTTTT
19	TRBJ2-7	NA	TRBV15	TRBD2	CATSRDGVRGLAGGLEQYF	TGTGCCACCAGCAGAGATGGGGTGAGGGGGCTAGCGGGAGGCCTCGAGCAGTACTTC
18	TRBJ1-3	NA	TRBV18	NA	CASSPLYLPTERGNTIYF	TGTGCCAGCTCACCCCTCTACCTACCAACAGAGAGAGGAAACACCATATATTTT
16	TRBJ2-7	NA	TRBV7-2	TRBD2	CASSLAAGTSGYEQYF	TGTGCCAGCAGCTTAGCCGCCGGGACTAGCGGCTACGAGCAGTACTTC
13	TRBJ2-5	NA	TRBV12-3/TRBV12-4	NA	CASKTGPLGTQYF	TGTGCCAGCAAAACAGGGCCGTTAGGGACCCAGTACTTC
15	TRBJ2-5	NA	TRBV7-9	NA	CASSIRGQVQETQYF	TGTGCCAGCAGCATTCGGGGACAAGTCCAAGAGACCCAGTACTTC
13	TRBJ2-7	NA	TRBV7-6	NA	CASSFRPGYEQYF	TGTGCCAGCAGCTTCCGACCGGGCTACGAGCAGTACTTC
16	TRBJ2-1	NA	TRBV7-9	TRBD2	CASSLGFSGIHYEQFF	TGTGCCAGCAGCTTAGGGTTTAGCGGGATTCACTATGAGCAGTTCTTC
16	TRBJ2-1	NA	TRBV11-2	TRBD2	CASSPTLSGSHNEQFF	TGTGCCAGCAGTCCCACCCTTAGCGGGAGCCACAATGAGCAGTTCTTC
16	TRBJ1-2	NA	TRBV10-3	NA	CAITGERTPINYGYTF	TGTGCCATCACCGGGGAAAGGACCCCTATTAACTATGGCTACACCTTC
14	TRBJ2-7	NA	TRBV3-1/TRBV3-2	TRBD2	CASSQTKLAREQYF	TGTGCCAGCAGCCAAACCAAACTAGCGCGCGAGCAGTACTTC
17	TRBJ2-7	NA	TRBV19	TRBD1	CASSIETGTGEPYEQYF	TGTGCCAGTAGCATTGAAACCGGGACAGGGGAACCGTACGAGCAGTACTTC
16	TRBJ2-6	NA	TRBV19	NA	CASQRAAASGANVLTF	TGTGCCAGTCAGCGGGCAGCGGCCTCTGGGGCCAACGTCCTGACTTTC
13	TRBJ1-1	NA	TRBV2	NA	CASSREGNTEAFF	TGTGCCAGCTCGAGAGAGGGGAACACTGAAGCTTTCTTT
14	TRBJ2-3	NA	TRBV5-1	TRBD1	CASNVGTATDTQYF	TGCGCCAGCAACGTTGGGACAGCTACAGATACGCAGTATTTT
16	TRBJ2-3	NA	TRBV3-1/TRBV3-2	TRBD2	CASSQDPSGGADTQYF	TGTGCCAGCAGCCAAGACCCTAGCGGGGGAGCAGATACGCAGTATTTT
12	TRBJ1-1	NA	TRBV30	NA	CAWRGGAAEAFF	TGTGCCTGGAGGGGGGGGGCAGCTGAAGCTTTCTTT
15	TRBJ2-1	few	TRBV7-6	TRBD2	CASSLLAGAYNEQFF	TGTGCCAGCAGCTTACTAGCGGGAGCCTACAATGAGCAGTTCTTC
15	TRBJ2-1	NA	TRBV10-2	NA	CASSRWTRLNNEQFF	TGCGCCAGCAGCCGATGGACTCGCCTAAACAATGAGCAGTTCTTC
15	TRBJ1-6	NA	TRBV5-6	NA	CASSRLDSYNSPLHF	TGTGCCAGCAGCCGTCTGGACAGCTATAATTCACCCCTCCACTTT
15	TRBJ1-5	NA	TRBV24-1	TRBD1	CATSDPADRYQPQHF	TGTGCCACCAGTGACCCGGCGGACAGGTATCAGCCCCAGCATTTT
15	TRBJ2-5	NA	TRBV13	NA	CASSLPAEGQETQYF	TGTGCCAGCAGCTTACCAGCGGAGGGGCAAGAGACCCAGTACTTC